One and the same sample provided the 25 T cell receptor beta chains below, sequenced in a study of Graves' ophthalmopathy and Graves' hyperthyroidism. Amplification from RNA transcripts yielded the TCR beta CDR3 regions. Scientists carried out first-round RT-PCR using HTBI primers and then a second-round multiplex PCR. TCRdb itself ran the multiplex PCR reads through MiXCR, one entry per CDR3 protein. This sample yields about 500,000 distinct CDR3 sequences, of which about two fifths are seen a single time; around 4% belongs to the top ten. The sample was peripheral blood or thyroid tissue (not recorded which). The receptors here all came from an adult man with Graves' hyperthyroidism.

About this clonotype itself: A much larger clone sits a single nucleotide away, making a read error possible. For the CDR3, the DNA is TGCGCCAGCAGCTTGTCAGGATACCTCTCCTACGAGCAGTACTTC. Its protein product is CASSLSGYLSYEQYF. The chain couples TRBV5-1 to TRBJ2-7; D is ambiguous. This CDR3 has 15 amino acids. V was shortened by 1 base and J by 0 bases, with 11 bases between the two germline ends. Germline lookup yields CDR1 SGHRS and CDR2 YFSETQ.

About this clonotype itself: A much larger clone lies one base from this, so it may be a read error. The genes are TRBV7-9 and TRBJ1-1, with 9 bases fitting TRBD1. The CDR3 runs 16 residues. Germline CDR1 and CDR2: SEHNR and FQNEAQ (reference sequence). The CDR3 region is CTSSLGPGTGRSEAFF. The CDR3 bases are TGTACCAGCAGCTTGGGCCCTGGGACAGGGCGGAGTGAAGCTTTCTTT.

This clonotype was seen just once. Here the CDR3 reads CASSLAGGLDNEQYF. The CDR3 DNA reads TGTGCCAGCAGCTTGGCGGGAGGCCTGGACAATGAGCAGTATTTT. V usage is TRBV7-8 and J usage is TRBJ2-3; TRBD2 matches at 8 bases. The CDR3 is 15 residues long. CDR1 and CDR2 (germline): SGHVS, FQNEAQ. With V trimmed by 3 bases and J by 11 bases, 13 bases remained unmatched.

The sample holds many counts of this clonotype. This chain links TRBV6-5 with TRBJ1-1; TRBD1 might be the D (6 bases). Germline V gene sequence: CDR1 MNHEY, CDR2 SVGAGI. The CDR3 is 14 amino acids. V was shortened by 7 bases and J by 2 bases, with 14 bases between the two germline ends. CDR3 nucleotide sequence: TGTGCCAGCACCTACCCGGGGGCAAACACTGAAGCTTTCTTT. This codes for CASTYPGANTEAFF.

The V gene is TRBV7-3, the J gene TRBJ2-2; TRBD2 matches 7 bases. V trimming: 3 bases; J trimming: 4 bases; junction bases outside the gene matches: 11. Germline CDR1 SGHTA, CDR2 FQGTGA. The CDR3 contains 17 residues. The CDR3 sequence: CASSLSVGGDTTGELFF. In DNA, the CDR3 is TGTGCCAGCAGCTTGTCGGTGGGAGGGGATACCACCGGGGAGCTGTTTTTT.

This clonotype appeared a few times. This chain joins TRBV29-1 and TRBJ2-2; no clear D. V was pared by 4 bases and J by 7 bases, with 10 bases between. The CDR3 runs to 12 residues. Germline CDR1 and CDR2: SQVTM and ANQGSEA. The CDR3 protein is CSVALSNGELFF. The DNA of the CDR3 is TGCAGCGTTGCCCTCTCGAACGGGGAGCTGTTTTTT.

V usage is TRBV25-1 and J usage is TRBJ2-2; the D is unclear. Trimming removed 3 bases from V and 15 bases from J, with 20 bases in between. Germline V gene sequence: CDR1 MGHDK, CDR2 SYGVNS. The CDR3 consists of 14 residues. The CDR3 reads CASSDYEDLNKVFF. The CDR3 bases are TGTGCCAGCAGTGATTATGAGGACCTGAACAAGGTGTTTTTT. Together with reference TRBV25-1 and TRBJ2-2, the CDR3 gives the full variable domain: EADIYQTPRYLVIGTGKKITLECSQTMGHDKMYWYQQDPGMELHLIHYSYGVNSTEKGDLSSESTVSRIRTEHFPLTLESARPSHTSQYLCASSDYEDLNKVFFGEGSRLTVL.

This clonotype was picked up many times. The chain is built from TRBV12-3 or TRBV12-4 and TRBJ1-1; the match to TRBD1 covers 7 bases. V trimming: 5 bases; J trimming: 10 bases; junction bases outside the gene matches: 10. This CDR3 contains 13 residues. The DNA of the CDR3 is TGTGCCAGCAGTCTGAATCAGGGGGATGTAGCTTTCTTT. This gives the protein CASSLNQGDVAFF.

This chain joins TRBV15 and TRBJ1-5; 7 nucleotides agree with TRBD1. The CDR3 is 14 residues long. Germline CDR1 LNHNV, CDR2 YYDKDF (reference sequence). After removal of 1 base from V and 7 bases from J, the junction contained 4 bases not matched to a gene. CDR3 bases: TGTGCCACCAGCAGAGGGGCAGGGGGACAGCCCCAGCATTTT. Its protein product is CATSRGAGGQPQHF.

This clonotype has ten or more counts. V and J are TRBV7-2 and TRBJ2-7; 12 bases fit TRBD2. Germline CDR1 is SGHTA and CDR2 is FQGNSA. There are 15 residues in the CDR3. V was clipped by 3 bases and J by 1 base; unmatched bases: 1. The CDR3 loop is CASSFGLAGSYEQYF. CDR3 DNA sequence: TGTGCCAGCAGCTTCGGACTAGCGGGATCCTACGAGCAGTACTTC.

This clonotype was seen repeatedly, ten times or more. The chain links TRBV24-1 to TRBJ2-5; TRBD1 aligns across 9 bases. The CDR3 has 15 residues. With 2 bases clipped from V and 4 bases from J, the junction kept 4 bases outside the gene matches. Germline CDR1 reads KGHDR; CDR2 reads SFDVKD. The CDR3 sequence is CATSDSDRGGETQYF. The CDR3 DNA reads as TGTGCCACCAGTGATTCGGACAGGGGTGGAGAGACCCAGTACTTC.

This clonotype has a handful of counts. This sequence joins TRBV5-6 and TRBJ2-2; TRBD1 agrees at 7 bases. V was pared by 4 bases and J by 1 base, with 4 bases of the junction left unmatched. CDR1 is SGHDT and CDR2 is YYEEEE in the germline V gene. The CDR3 runs to 15 residues. CDR3 loop: CASSRQGMNTGELFF. The CDR3 DNA follows: TGTGCCAGCAGCCGACAGGGAATGAACACCGGGGAGCTGTTTTTT.

The chain is built from TRBV29-1 and TRBJ1-2, with 7 positions matching TRBD1. The germline V gene encodes CDR1 SQVTM and CDR2 ANQGSEA. With V trimmed by 7 bases and J by 6 bases, 5 bases remained unmatched. This CDR3 comprises 11 residues. CDR3 coding DNA: TGCAGCGACACAGGGGCCCATGGCTACACCTTC. Translation: CSDTGAHGYTF.

The chain combines TRBV7-2 with TRBJ1-1; TRBD1 might be the D (5 bases). This CDR3 has 14 amino acids. Germline V gives CDR1 SGHTA, CDR2 FQGNSA. V dropped 5 bases and J dropped 7 bases, with 17 bases sitting between them. The CDR3 sequence: CASSADSQTNEAFF. The CDR3 DNA reads TGTGCCAGCAGCGCAGACAGCCAAACTAATGAAGCTTTCTTT. The variable domain in full, completed from reference TRBV7-2 and TRBJ1-1, reads GAGVSQSPSNKVTEKGKDVELRCDPISGHTALYWYRQSLGQGLEFLIYFQGNSAPDKSGLPSDRFSAERTGGSVSTLTIQRTQQEDSAVYLCASSADSQTNEAFFGQGTRLTVV.

Comment on this clonotype: Given a much more abundant clone one base away, this may be a read error. The chain has TRBV15 and TRBJ1-1, with D uncertain. CDR1 is LNHNV, CDR2 YYDKDF, per germline (reference sequence). This CDR3 has 13 amino acids. The chain's CDR3 is CATSRDRNTGAFF. The DNA for the CDR3 is TGTGCCACCAGCAGAGATCGAAACACTGGAGCTTTCTTT. The entire variable domain, with the rest obtained from reference TRBV15 and TRBJ1-1, is as follows: DAMVIQNPRYQVTQFGKPVTLSCSQTLNHNVMYWYQQKSSQAPKLLFHYYDKDFNNEADTPDNFQSRRPNTSFCFLDIRSPGLGDTAMYLCATSRDRNTGAFFGQGTRLTVV.

The chain carries TRBV10-3 and TRBJ2-5; D perhaps matches TRBD1 (6 bases). Trimming pared 4 bases from V and 5 bases from J, leaving 14 bases between. There are 14 residues in the CDR3. CDR1 is ENHRY and CDR2 is SYGVKD in the germline V gene. The CDR3: CAISGDTLGETQYF. The DNA of the CDR3 is TGTGCCATCAGTGGGGACACCTTAGGGGAGACCCAGTACTTC.

This clonotype was recorded many times. V gene TRBV29-1 combines with J gene TRBJ1-4; tentative D call: TRBD1 (5 bases). Deletions cut 7 bases from V and 3 bases from J, with 15 bases between. The CDR3 consists of 14 residues. Germline V lookup: CDR1 SQVTM, CDR2 ANQGSEA. The CDR3 sequence: CSATRGGANEKLFF. The CDR3 DNA follows: TGCAGCGCCACCCGGGGGGGGGCTAATGAAAAACTGTTTTTT.

In regard to this clonotype: Its ends do not fully match the called genes, so a read error is possible. The chain recombines TRBV9 with TRBJ1-1; D unclear. Germline-derived CDR1 and CDR2 are SGDLS and YYNGEE. The CDR3 consists of 15 residues. CDR3 coding DNA: TGTGCCAGCAGCGTAGGAGGGCGGCTGAACACTAAAGCTTTCTTT. This translates into CASSVGGRLNTKAFF. The full variable domain, completed using reference TRBV9 and TRBJ1-1, is DSGVTQTPKHLITATGQRVTLRCSPRSGDLSVYWYQQSLDQGLQFLIQYYNGEERAKGNILERFSAQQFPDLHSELNLSSLELGDSALYFCASSVGGRLNTKAFFGQGTRLTVV.

This clonotype came up many times. The chain combines TRBV19 with TRBJ1-1; the D is unclear. Germline lookup yields CDR1 LNHDA and CDR2 SQIVND (reference sequence). The CDR3 has 14 amino acids. The ends were cut back, 0 bases at V and 4 bases at J, with 9 bases in the middle. The CDR3 sequence: CASSIETRGTEAFF. CDR3 sequence (DNA): TGTGCCAGTAGTATAGAGACCCGGGGCACTGAAGCTTTCTTT. Together with reference TRBV19 and TRBJ1-1, the CDR3 gives the full variable domain: DGGITQSPKYLFRKEGQNVTLSCEQNLNHDAMYWYRQDPGQGLRLIYYSQIVNDFQKGDIAEGYSVSREKKESFPLTVTSAQKNPTAFYLCASSIETRGTEAFFGQGTRLTVV.

The gene calls are TRBV5-1 and TRBJ2-7; a weak D match, TRBD1 (6 bases). The J call is in doubt because the DNA end fits TRBJ2-1 better. This CDR3 is 15 amino acids long. Germline V lookup: CDR1 SGHRS, CDR2 YFSETQ. The CDR3 bases are TGCGCCAGCAGCTTGGCGACAGGCCGTGTCAATGAGCAGTTCTTC. The encoded protein is CASSLATGRVNEQFF.

Worth noting for this clonotype: An end of the junction does not agree with germline; a read error may underlie this. The chain uses TRBV10-3 and TRBJ1-3; D remains unclear. The CDR3 covers 16 residues. CDR1 is ENHRY and CDR2 is SYGVKD in the germline V gene. CDR3 bases: TGTGCCAGCAGTTTATCCCCTCAGATCTCTGGAAACACCATATATTTT. Its protein is CASSLSPQISGNTIYF.

J is TRBJ2-7 and V is TRBV9; D perhaps matches TRBD2 (6 bases). The DNA end is more similar to TRBJ2-1, so the J call may be wrong. The CDR3 has 16 residues. Germline values: CDR1 SGDLS, CDR2 YYNGEE. The CDR3: CASSALVSGSNYEQFF. In nucleotides, the CDR3 is TGTGCCAGCAGCGCCCTGGTTAGCGGAAGTAATTATGAGCAGTTCTTC.

The sample holds a few counts of this clonotype. The chain links TRBV19 to TRBJ2-3; D gene uncertain. CDR3 length: 14 amino acids. Germline V gene sequence: CDR1 LNHDA, CDR2 SQIVND (reference sequence). V shed 1 base and J shed 2 bases, with 7 bases lying between them. CDR3 loop: CASSIAAATDTQYF. The DNA of the CDR3 is TGTGCCAGTAGTATAGCGGCGGCCACAGATACGCAGTATTTT.

This clonotype has a count of ten or more. The chain recombines TRBV11-2 with TRBJ2-5; D uncertain. Germline CDR1 and CDR2: SGHAT and FQNNGV. This CDR3 is built from 13 residues. V lost 2 bases, J lost 0 bases, and 4 bases lay in between. CDR3: CASSLSDQETQYF. DNA for the CDR3: TGTGCCAGCAGCTTAAGTGACCAAGAGACCCAGTACTTC.

This clonotype was seen repeatedly, ten times or more. The chain is built from TRBV12-3 or TRBV12-4 and TRBJ1-5; D is unclear. Trimming stripped 6 bases from V and 0 bases from J, with 6 bases between. The length of the CDR3 is 13 residues. CDR3 in DNA: TGTGCCAGCAGACCATATAGCAATCAGCCCCAGCATTTT. Its translation is CASRPYSNQPQHF.